The sequence of this TCR beta chain was determined in a study of long-term antiretroviral therapy in people with HIV. The libraries were made with immunoSEQ v3.0 at survey level. For every sample, sequencing targeted about 35,000-50,000 T-cell genomes. Assay used: immunoSEQ multiplex PCR; TCRdb lists only in-frame clones, some missing. The table lists fewer than 30,000 clones, over 75% of them singletons. V was pared by 6 bases and J by 13 bases, with 15 bases of the junction left unmatched. This CDR3 has 15 amino acids. Germline lookup yields CDR1 SGHRS and CDR2 YFSETQ. Points from the study as a whole: Blood sampling spanned 2004 to 2017, possibly under older ART regimens.

Regarding this clone: Its specificity is not known.

V and J are TRBV5-1 and TRBJ2-5, with 13 bases fitting TRBD2. The source was unsorted PBMCs, collected 1.1 years before starting antiretroviral therapy. This clonotype was obtained from a woman aged 25 to 39 with HIV. In DNA, the CDR3 is TGCGCCAGCACTTGGACCGGGACTAGCGGGACGGACCGGTACTTC. It yields the protein CASTWTGTSGTDRYF.